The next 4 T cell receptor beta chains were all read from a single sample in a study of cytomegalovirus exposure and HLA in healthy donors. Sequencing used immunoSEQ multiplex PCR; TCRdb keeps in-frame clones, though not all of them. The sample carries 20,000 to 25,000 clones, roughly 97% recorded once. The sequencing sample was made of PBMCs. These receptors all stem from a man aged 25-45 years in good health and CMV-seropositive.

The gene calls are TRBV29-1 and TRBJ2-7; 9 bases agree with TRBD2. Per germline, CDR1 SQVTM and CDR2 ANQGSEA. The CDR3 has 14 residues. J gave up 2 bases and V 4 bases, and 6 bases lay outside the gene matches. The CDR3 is CSVVPQRGAYEQYF. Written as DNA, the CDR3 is TGCAGCGTTGTCCCGCAGCGGGGGGCCTACGAGCAGTACTTC.

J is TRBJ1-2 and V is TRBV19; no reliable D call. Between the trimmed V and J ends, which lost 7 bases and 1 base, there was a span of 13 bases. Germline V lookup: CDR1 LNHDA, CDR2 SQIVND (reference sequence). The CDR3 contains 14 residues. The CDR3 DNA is TGTGCCAGTACCCCGGGGAGGATTAACTATGGCTACACCTTC. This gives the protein CASTPGRINYGYTF.

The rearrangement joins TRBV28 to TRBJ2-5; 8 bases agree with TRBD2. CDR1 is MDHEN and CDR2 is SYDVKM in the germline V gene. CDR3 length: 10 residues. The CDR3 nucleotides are TGTGGAAGCGGGAGAAAGACCCAGTACTTC. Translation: CGSGRKTQYF.

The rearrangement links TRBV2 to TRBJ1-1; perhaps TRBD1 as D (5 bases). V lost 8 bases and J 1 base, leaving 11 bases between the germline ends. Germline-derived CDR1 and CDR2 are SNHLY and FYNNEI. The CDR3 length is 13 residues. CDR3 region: CASHTGGNTEAFF. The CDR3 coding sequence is TGTGCCAGCCACACGGGGGGGAACACTGAAGCTTTCTTT.